The rows below give T cell receptor beta chains drawn from one sample of a study of cytomegalovirus exposure and HLA in healthy donors. Libraries were prepared by immunoSEQ multiplex PCR; TCRdb keeps only in-frame clonotypes and omits some of them. There are around 190,000 clones in the sample; roughly 85% occur only once, and 2.3% lies in the top ten. Sequencing was carried out using PBMCs. These receptors originate from a woman aged 50 to 60 in good health and CMV-seronegative. Each CDR3 is given with its conserved first and last residue. A D gene is named only where the DNA matches it firmly. Clone size is not always given. Where it is, it says once, few, many or a class for expanded clones.

clone size,D gene,J gene,V gene,CDR3 DNA,CDR3 protein
NA,NA,TRBJ2-2,TRBV2,TGTGCCAGCAGTCGACTTCCGAACACCGGGGAGCTGTTTTTT,CASSRLPNTGELFF
once,NA,TRBJ1-2,TRBV5-4,TGTGCCAGCAGCTTGGGCGGGGAGGGCTACACCTTC,CASSLGGEGYTF
once,NA,TRBJ2-7,TRBV4-1,TGCGCCAGCAGCCAAGATGGTGAGCGGCCTCCCTACGAGCAGTACTTC,CASSQDGERPPYEQYF
NA,NA,TRBJ1-2,TRBV9,TGTGCCAGCAGCCCCCAGGGAGGGAACTATGGCTACACCTTC,CASSPQGGNYGYTF
few,NA,TRBJ2-5,TRBV4-3,TGCGCCAGCAGCCAAGATCGGGGATCGGAGACCCAGTACTTC,CASSQDRGSETQYF
once,TRBD1,TRBJ1-6,TRBV28,TGTGCCAGCAGTAAGCGACAGGGGAATTCACCCCTCCACTTT,CASSKRQGNSPLHF
NA,NA,TRBJ1-1,TRBV30,TGTGCCTGGAGTGTACAGGTGAGGAACACTGAAGCTTTCTTT,CAWSVQVRNTEAFF
once,TRBD1,TRBJ1-2,TRBV5-1,TGCGCCAGCAGCGCGACAGGGGGGCGTTATGGCTACACCTTC,CASSATGGRYGYTF
NA,NA,TRBJ1-1,TRBV7-2,TGTGCCAGCAGCTTAGGCCCGGGGAAGAGCACTGAAGCTTTCTTT,CASSLGPGKSTEAFF
once,TRBD2,TRBJ2-7,TRBV18,TGTGCCAGCTCACCAGGGAGGGGCACCACCCGCGAGCAGTACTTC,CASSPGRGTTREQYF
once,TRBD2,TRBJ2-7,TRBV14,TGTGCCAGCAGCCATGGGGTGACTAGCGGGAGGGCGGCCTACGAGCAGTACTTC,CASSHGVTSGRAAYEQYF
once,TRBD1,TRBJ1-5,TRBV5-8,TGTGCCAGCAGCAGGGGGCTAGGATATCAGCCCCAGCATTTT,CASSRGLGYQPQHF
NA,TRBD2,TRBJ2-1,TRBV5-6,TGTGCCAGCAGCTCCTTGACTAGCGGGAGCTACAATGAGCAGTTCTTC,CASSSLTSGSYNEQFF
NA,NA,TRBJ2-7,TRBV25-1,TGTGCCAGCAGTGACGGCAGGGGACCCCTGTACGAGCAGTACTTC,CASSDGRGPLYEQYF
NA,NA,TRBJ1-1,TRBV6-5,TGTGCCAGCAGTTCTTACAAGTACACTGAAGCTTTCTTT,CASSSYKYTEAFF
NA,NA,TRBJ1-2,TRBV5-6,TGTGCCAGCGGACCACAGGGACCCAACTATGGCTACACCTTC,CASGPQGPNYGYTF
few,NA,TRBJ1-5,TRBV21-1,TGTGCCAGCAGCCTCAGGGGTCGGGATCAGCCCCAGCATTTT,CASSLRGRDQPQHF
NA,NA,TRBJ1-1,TRBV20-1,TGCAGTGGCGGGGGTGACACTGAAGCTTTCTTT,CSGGGDTEAFF
NA,TRBD2,TRBJ2-3,TRBV27,TGTGCCACCCCTATAGCGGGAAGCAGCACAGATACGCAGTATTTT,CATPIAGSSTDTQYF
NA,TRBD1,TRBJ1-1,TRBV28,TGTGCCAGCAGTTCGTCCGGGACAGGGTACAACATGTTGGCTTTCTTT,CASSSSGTGYNMLAFF
NA,NA,TRBJ1-1,TRBV18,TGTGCCAGCTCACCTATCCCCAGGGGCCACACTGAAGCTTTCTTT,CASSPIPRGHTEAFF
NA,TRBD1,TRBJ2-2,TRBV28,TGTGCCAGCATAGGTGGACAGGGGGCGTCCGGGGAGCTGTTTTTT,CASIGGQGASGELFF
NA,TRBD1,TRBJ2-7,TRBV6-1,TGTGCCAGCAGTGAAGGTGCAGGGGGTTTGGGCGAGCAGTACTTC,CASSEGAGGLGEQYF
NA,TRBD1,TRBJ2-7,TRBV7-2,TGTGCCAGCAGCTTATGGCGGGACAGGGCAGCGGAGCAGTACTTC,CASSLWRDRAAEQYF
NA,TRBD2,TRBJ2-2,TRBV18,TGTGCCAGCTCACCATCGGGAGGGACCGGGGAGCTGTTTTTT,CASSPSGGTGELFF
once,NA,TRBJ1-3,TRBV18,TGTGCCAGCTCACCGGACATCTCTGGAAACACCATATATTTT,CASSPDISGNTIYF